The 15 T cell receptor beta chains given below trace back to one sample, sequenced in a study of blood T cells in healthy people across ages. It was with a sample-barcoded 5' primer and a J-beta primer mix that a second PCR of roughly 7 to 12 cycles was run. TCRdb reanalysed the 5' RACE reads using MiXCR and keeps one entry per CDR3 protein. The data show 1.5 million to 2 million distinct CDR3 sequences, roughly 28% seen once. Source material: blood. The source is a woman aged 25 to 39 in good health.

This clonotype was detected many times. V usage is TRBV10-3 and J usage is TRBJ2-7; TRBD2 matches 9 bases. This CDR3 spans 14 amino acids. J was trimmed by 0 bases and V by 10 bases; bases with no gene match: 7. CDR1 and CDR2 from the germline V gene are ENHRY and SYGVKD. CDR3 DNA sequence: TGTGCCACGAGCAAGCGGGAGGACTCCTACGAGCAGTACTTC. Translated: CATSKREDSYEQYF.

The V and J genes are TRBV6-5 and TRBJ1-2; 10 nucleotides align to TRBD1. The V and J ends lost 4 bases and 4 bases, in that order; junction bases with no gene match: 15. The germline V gene encodes CDR1 MNHEY and CDR2 SVGAGI. This CDR3 is built from 18 residues. The CDR3 spells CASSSGWTPGTGAYGYTF. The CDR3 nucleotides are TGTGCCAGCAGTTCCGGTTGGACGCCCGGGACAGGGGCCTATGGCTACACCTTC.

V gene TRBV4-2 combines with J gene TRBJ2-7; 9 bases align to TRBD2. After removal of 1 base from V and 2 bases from J, the junction contained 9 bases not matched to a gene. Germline assignment: CDR1 LGHNA and CDR2 YNFKEQ. The CDR3 has 17 residues. In DNA, the CDR3 is TGTGCCAGCAGCCAAGCCGGATCCCTAGCGGGGACCTACGAGCAGTACTTC. It encodes CASSQAGSLAGTYEQYF.

This clonotype was found a few times. J is TRBJ2-7 and V is TRBV28; weak D call: TRBD1 (6 bases). The ends were cut back, 5 bases at V and 0 bases at J, with 11 bases in the middle. The CDR3 has 14 amino acids. The germline gives CDR1 MDHEN, CDR2 SYDVKM. The DNA of the CDR3 is TGTGCCAGCAGTCGTGACAGGATCTCCTACGAGCAGTACTTC. Translated: CASSRDRISYEQYF. Full variable domain (outside the CDR3, taken from reference TRBV28 and TRBJ2-7): DVKVTQSSRYLVKRTGEKVFLECVQDMDHENMFWYRQDPGLGLRLIYFSYDVKMKEKGDIPEGYSVSREKKERFSLILESASTNQTSMYLCASSRDRISYEQYFGPGTRLTVT.

The chain carries TRBV27 and TRBJ2-1; the match to TRBD2 covers 13 bases. CDR3 size: 17 residues. The V segment lost 0 bases and the J segment 2 bases; nucleotides outside the gene matches: 1. Germline CDR1 reads MNHEY; CDR2 reads SMNVEV (reference sequence). The CDR3 DNA follows: TGTGCCAGCAGTTTATCGGGACTAGCGGGACCCTACAATGAGCAGTTCTTC. As protein: CASSLSGLAGPYNEQFF.

This clonotype was counted ten times or more. The chain recombines TRBV28 with TRBJ1-2, with a tentative D call TRBD1 (5 bases). The V gene's germline CDR1 is MDHEN and CDR2 SYDVKM. This CDR3 contains 12 residues. The V end lost 6 bases, the J end lost 6 bases, and 11 bases lay between the germline ends. CDR3 region: CASSLRGDGYTF. Written as DNA, the CDR3 is TGTGCCAGCAGCTTACGGGGGGATGGCTACACCTTC.

The rearrangement joins TRBV29-1 to TRBJ1-5; maybe TRBD1 (5 bases). Germline V CDR1 and CDR2: SQVTM, ANQGSEA. The CDR3 is made up of 17 amino acids. Trimming shortened V by 7 bases and J by 0 bases, and 22 bases separated the two germline ends. CDR3 protein: CSAPRVGWVFSNQPQHF. In DNA, the CDR3 is TGCAGCGCCCCCAGGGTGGGTTGGGTTTTTAGCAATCAGCCCCAGCATTTT. Supplemented by reference TRBV29-1 and TRBJ1-5, the full variable domain reads SAVISQKPSRDICQRGTSLTIQCQVDSQVTMMFWYRQQPGQSLTLIATANQGSEATYESGFVIDKFPISRPNLTFSTLTVSNMSPEDSSIYLCSAPRVGWVFSNQPQHFGDGTRLSIL.

This clonotype is a singleton in its sample. The chain recombines TRBV7-2 with TRBJ2-3; the match to TRBD1 covers 11 bases. The CDR3 is 16 amino acids. Germline lookup yields CDR1 SGHTA and CDR2 FQGNSA. Losses at the gene ends were 0 bases for V and 5 bases for J; bases not matched to a gene: 4. The CDR3 sequence: CASSLAGQGARDTQYF. CDR3 in DNA: TGTGCCAGCAGCTTAGCCGGACAGGGGGCGAGAGATACGCAGTATTTT.

This clonotype was seen a handful of times. The V gene is TRBV28, the J gene TRBJ2-3; D is ambiguous. CDR1 and CDR2 from the germline V gene are MDHEN and SYDVKM. This CDR3 region has 13 residues. With 5 bases removed from V and 7 bases from J, the gap between germline ends came to 13 bases. The CDR3 sequence is CASSQGPVYTQYF. CDR3 DNA sequence: TGTGCCAGCAGTCAAGGACCAGTGTATACGCAGTATTTT.

As for this clonotype: One junction end disagrees with the germline gene, perhaps due to a read error. This rearrangement joins TRBV20-1 to TRBJ2-5; TRBD2 is a possible D gene (5 bases). The CDR3 runs 14 residues. The germline V gene has CDR1 DFQATT and CDR2 SNEGSKA (reference sequence). CDR3: CSTRDLVWQETQYF. The CDR3 DNA sequence: TGCAGTACTAGAGATCTTGTCTGGCAAGAGACCCAGTACTTC.

This clonotype appeared a few times. The genes are TRBV20-1 and TRBJ2-1, with D possibly TRBD2 on 6 matching bases. Deletions cut 8 bases from V and 7 bases from J, with 24 bases between. Germline values: CDR1 DFQATT, CDR2 SNEGSKA (reference sequence). The CDR3 is 15 residues long. The CDR3, as DNA: TGCAGTCCCACTTTGACCGGGACTGCGGGGAATGAGCAGTTCTTC. Protein: CSPTLTGTAGNEQFF.

The rearrangement uses TRBV10-2 and TRBJ1-6; the match to TRBD1 covers 12 bases. The V gene's germline CDR1 is WSHSY and CDR2 SAAADI. Losses at the gene ends were 5 bases for V and 6 bases for J; bases not matched to a gene: 8. The CDR3 contains 17 residues. The CDR3 reads CASSRSGTGGGNSPLHF. CDR3 DNA sequence: TGCGCCAGCAGTCGTTCCGGGACAGGGGGCGGTAATTCACCCCTCCACTTT.

This clonotype was recorded a few times. The chain recombines TRBV5-1 with TRBJ2-1; possibly TRBD2 for D (6 bases). Germline V gives CDR1 SGHRS, CDR2 YFSETQ. V dropped 0 bases and J dropped 7 bases, with 14 bases sitting between them. The CDR3 contains 15 residues. This CDR3 reads CASSLGGDPGNEQFF. The CDR3 DNA sequence: TGCGCCAGCAGCTTGGGGGGGGACCCCGGTAATGAGCAGTTCTTC.

The V call is TRBV2, the J call TRBJ1-1; no definite D call. Trimming cost V 1 base and J 8 bases, with 8 bases left between them. The CDR3 loop spans 12 amino acids. The germline V gene has CDR1 SNHLY and CDR2 FYNNEI. The CDR3 loop reads CASSEGTREAFF. The CDR3 bases are TGTGCCAGCAGTGAAGGGACCCGGGAAGCTTTCTTT.

As for this clonotype: The germline gene is not matched at one end of the junction; a read error may be the cause. CDR3 in DNA: TGTACCAGCAGTGAAAACCCGCAAGAGACCCAGTACTTC. Its protein is CTSSENPQETQYF. V and J are TRBV25-1 and TRBJ2-5; D gene unclear. The length of the CDR3 is 13 residues. The germline V gene has CDR1 MGHDK and CDR2 SYGVNS. Combining the CDR3 with reference TRBV25-1 and TRBJ2-5 gives the whole variable domain EADIYQTPRYLVIGTGKKITLECSQTMGHDKMYWYQQDPGMELHLIHYSYGVNSTEKGDLSSESTVSRIRTEHFPLTLESARPSHTSQYLCTSSENPQETQYFGPGTRLLVL.